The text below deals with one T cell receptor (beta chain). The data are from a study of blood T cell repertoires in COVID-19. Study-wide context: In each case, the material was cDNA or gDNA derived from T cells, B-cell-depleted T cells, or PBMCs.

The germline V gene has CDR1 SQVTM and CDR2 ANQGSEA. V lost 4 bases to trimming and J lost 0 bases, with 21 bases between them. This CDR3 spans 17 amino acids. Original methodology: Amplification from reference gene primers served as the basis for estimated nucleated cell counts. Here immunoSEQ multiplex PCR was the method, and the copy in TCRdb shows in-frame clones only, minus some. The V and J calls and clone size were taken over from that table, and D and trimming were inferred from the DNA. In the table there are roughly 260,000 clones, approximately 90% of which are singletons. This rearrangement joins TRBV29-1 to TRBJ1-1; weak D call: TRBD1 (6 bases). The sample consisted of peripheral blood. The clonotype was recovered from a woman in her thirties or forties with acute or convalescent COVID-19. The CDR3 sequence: CSVARSVTGPLNTEAFF. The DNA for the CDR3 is TGCAGCGTTGCCCGTTCAGTGACAGGACCCCTGAACACTGAAGCTTTCTTT.